A selection of T cell receptor beta chains follows, all from one sample in a study of radiotherapy plus CTLA-4 blockade in lung cancer. Here immunoSEQ multiplex PCR was the method, and the copy in TCRdb shows in-frame clones only, minus some. The repertoire holds approximately 100,000 clones, with roughly 80% as singletons. The sequences come from peripheral blood, collected from a patient treated with radiotherapy plus ipilimumab. The receptor source for this set is a human donor with non-small cell lung cancer who had a partial response to radiotherapy plus ipilimumab. Both conserved end residues are part of each CDR3. The order of the fields is clone size, J gene, V gene, D gene, CDR3 DNA, CDR3 protein. A D gene is named only where the DNA matches it firmly. Clone size, where shown, is once, few, many, or a class for clones that have expanded.

.	TRBJ2-4	TRBV19	.	TGTGCCAGTAGTATAGGCAGGGGAAACATTCAGTACTTC	CASSIGRGNIQYF
.	TRBJ2-3	TRBV7-9	.	TGTGCCAGCAGCTTAAGCGACAGCACAGATACGCAGTATTTT	CASSLSDSTDTQYF
once	TRBJ2-1	TRBV20-1	.	TGCAGTGCGCCTAGCAATGAGCAGTTCTTC	CSAPSNEQFF
once	TRBJ2-5	TRBV18	TRBD2	TGTGCCAGCTCACCAGGACTAGCGGGAGAAGAGACCCAGTACTTC	CASSPGLAGEETQYF
.	TRBJ2-7	TRBV19	TRBD1	TGTGCCACGGGACAGGGTCGGGAGCAGTACTTC	CATGQGREQYF
.	TRBJ2-7	TRBV18	TRBD2	TGTGCCAGCTCACCAAGGGAGGGTCCCTACGAGCAGTACTTC	CASSPREGPYEQYF
many	TRBJ2-5	TRBV6-1	.	TGTGCCAGCAGTGAAACTTACAGCCGACAGTGGGAGACCCAGTACTTC	CASSETYSRQWETQYF
.	TRBJ2-3	TRBV6-1	TRBD1	TGTGCCAGCAGGATGGGACAGGGGATCACAGATACGCAGTATTTT	CASRMGQGITDTQYF
once	TRBJ1-3	TRBV10-2	.	TGCGCCACCCTGTCGGGCACTAGCTCTGGAAACACCATATATTTT	CATLSGTSSGNTIYF
.	TRBJ2-3	TRBV19	TRBD1	TGTGCCAGTAGTCAATACCGGACAGGCGGGACGCAGTATTTT	CASSQYRTGGTQYF
.	TRBJ1-3	TRBV5-1	TRBD1	TGCGCCAGCAGCGGGGACAGTTCATCTGGAAACACCATATATTTT	CASSGDSSSGNTIYF
many	TRBJ2-3	TRBV28	TRBD2	TGTGCCAGCACCCCTTCTAGCGGGATGGGAGATACGCAGTATTTT	CASTPSSGMGDTQYF
.	TRBJ2-5	TRBV2	TRBD1	TGTGCCAGCTCCGGGACAGAGCAAGAGACCCAGTACTTC	CASSGTEQETQYF
once	TRBJ2-2	TRBV27	TRBD2	TGTGCCAGCAGTCCAAGAGGTGGGAGCGGGGTCACCGGGGAGCTGTTTTTT	CASSPRGGSGVTGELFF
.	TRBJ2-1	TRBV10-1	.	TGCGCCAGCAGTGAGTCCGGAGGAGTGGACAATGAGCAGTTCTTC	CASSESGGVDNEQFF
once	TRBJ2-2	TRBV5-1	TRBD1	TGCGCCAGCAGCGCGGACAGGGGATACACCGGGGAGCTGTTTTTT	CASSADRGYTGELFF
.	TRBJ1-2	TRBV7-9	TRBD1	TGTGCCAGCAGCCGGGACAGCCTCTATGGCTACACCTTC	CASSRDSLYGYTF
.	TRBJ2-2	TRBV18	.	TGTGCCAGCTCACCACCGGGCGCAGTTACGAACACCGGGGAGCTGTTTTTT	CASSPPGAVTNTGELFF
.	TRBJ2-4	TRBV28	.	TGTGCCAGCAGTTTAATCGCTATGCCCAAAAACATTCAGTACTTC	CASSLIAMPKNIQYF
.	TRBJ2-5	TRBV27	.	TGTGCCAGCAGTTTCGCGGGACGCCAAGAGACCCAGTACTTC	CASSFAGRQETQYF
.	TRBJ2-2	TRBV5-6	.	TGTGCCAGCAGCTTGGGTCTTGTCGGCGGGGAGCTGTTTTTT	CASSLGLVGGELFF
.	TRBJ2-7	TRBV14	.	TGTGCCAGCAGCCTACCAACACGCGAGCAGTACTTC	CASSLPTREQYF
.	TRBJ1-3	TRBV28	.	TGTGCCAGCAGCAGGGACTCTGGAAACACCATATATTTT	CASSRDSGNTIYF
.	TRBJ2-5	TRBV11-2	TRBD2	TGTGCCAGCAGCTTAGATCATGGGAGGGAGGAGACCCAGTACTTC	CASSLDHGREETQYF
.	TRBJ2-4	TRBV28	.	TGTGCCAGCAGTTTCTTGGGTATCGGGGGAGCCAAAAACATTCAGTACTTC	CASSFLGIGGAKNIQYF
.	TRBJ1-5	TRBV7-9	.	TGTGCCAGCAGCTTAGCGAAGCAGGGAGGTCAGCCCCAGCATTTT	CASSLAKQGGQPQHF
.	TRBJ2-2	TRBV28	.	TGTGCCAGCAACGGCCGGCGGGAAACCGGGGAGCTGTTTTTT	CASNGRRETGELFF
.	TRBJ2-7	TRBV5-4	TRBD1	TGTGCCAGCAGCCAACAGGGGGGATCCTACGAGCAGTACTTC	CASSQQGGSYEQYF
few	TRBJ2-7	TRBV6-1	.	TGTGCCACCAGTGATTCGCGGCGCGCCGACTACGAGCAGTACTTC	CATSDSRRADYEQYF
.	TRBJ2-1	TRBV6-5	.	TGTGCCAGCACCCTCGGGAATGAGCAGTTCTTC	CASTLGNEQFF
.	TRBJ1-5	TRBV25-1	.	TGTGCCAGCAGACCCACAGGCAATCAGCCCCAGCATTTT	CASRPTGNQPQHF
.	TRBJ2-2	TRBV11-2	TRBD2	TGTGCCAGCAGCTTAGATTTGACTAGCCATCCCGGGGGGCTGTTTTTT	CASSLDLTSHPGGLFF
once	TRBJ1-4	TRBV7-2	TRBD1	TGTGCCAGCAGCGTACGGGACAGGTCAGAAAAACTGTTTTTT	CASSVRDRSEKLFF
.	TRBJ1-5	TRBV19	.	TGTGCCAGTAGTATTCGGGTTAGCAATCAGCCCCAGCATTTT	CASSIRVSNQPQHF
.	TRBJ1-3	TRBV27	.	TGTGCCAGCAGTCCCCGGGGGGGGAGCTATGGAAACACCATATATTTT	CASSPRGGSYGNTIYF
once	TRBJ2-4	TRBV7-8	.	TGTGCCAGCAGCTTAGATGGAATAGCAAAAAACATTCAGTACTTC	CASSLDGIAKNIQYF
once	TRBJ1-4	TRBV28	TRBD1	TGTGCCAGCACTATCGCAGGGGCAGGGGGCTTGGGGACTAATGAAAAACTGTTTTTT	CASTIAGAGGLGTNEKLFF
.	TRBJ2-7	TRBV28	TRBD2	TGTGCCAGCAGTTTAGGGGCTAGCGGGGTTAGCTCCTACGAGCAGTACTTC	CASSLGASGVSSYEQYF
.	TRBJ2-2	TRBV5-1	TRBD2	TGCGCCAGCAGCTTATCTAGCGGGAGGGCCAACACCGGGGAGCTGTTTTTT	CASSLSSGRANTGELFF
few	TRBJ2-2	TRBV4-1	TRBD2	TGTGCCAGCAGCCAAGTGGCTAGCGGTACCGGGGAGCTGTTTTTT	CASSQVASGTGELFF
few	TRBJ2-1	TRBV7-9	TRBD1	TGTGCCAGCACCTTACCGGGACAGAAACGCAATGAGCAGTTCTTC	CASTLPGQKRNEQFF
.	TRBJ1-5	TRBV11-2	.	TGTGCCAGCAGCTTAGGAACAGGGTTAGGCAATCAGCCCCAGCATTTT	CASSLGTGLGNQPQHF
.	TRBJ1-1	TRBV5-3	.	TGTGCCAGAAGCTCTACACGGGGGAACACTGAAGCTTTCTTT	CARSSTRGNTEAFF
few	TRBJ1-2	TRBV2	.	TGTGCCAGCACCCCGGAGGCTCTGGGTGGCTACACCTTC	CASTPEALGGYTF
.	TRBJ2-3	TRBV9	TRBD1	TGTGCCAGCAGCGGGGGACAGGGGGCAGGGGATACGCAGTATTTT	CASSGGQGAGDTQYF
.	TRBJ2-2	TRBV28	TRBD2	TGTGCCAACACGGGGGGAGGGTTTGACACCGGGGAGCTGTTTTTT	CANTGGGFDTGELFF
.	TRBJ1-1	TRBV7-2	TRBD1	TGTGCCAGCAGCTTCCAGGGGGCGCAGCCTGAAGCTTTCTTT	CASSFQGAQPEAFF
few	TRBJ2-3	TRBV19	TRBD2	TGTGCCAGTAGAGACGTGGCGGCTAGCGGGAGCACAGATACGCAGTATTTT	CASRDVAASGSTDTQYF
.	TRBJ1-4	TRBV11-2	.	TGTGCCAGCAGCCGGGTACCTCAGGGTGAAAAACTGTTTTTT	CASSRVPQGEKLFF
.	TRBJ1-1	TRBV5-1	TRBD1	TGCGCCAGCAGCGCGGGCCACAGGGGGCAAGACACTGAAGCTTTCTTT	CASSAGHRGQDTEAFF
.	TRBJ2-2	TRBV19	TRBD1	TGTGCCAGTAGTATTTTCCAAACAGGGGCCGGGGAGCTGTTTTTT	CASSIFQTGAGELFF
.	TRBJ2-1	TRBV6-5	TRBD2	TGTGCCAGCAGTTACTCGAGTAGCGGGATGTACAATGAGCAGTTCTTC	CASSYSSSGMYNEQFF
.	TRBJ2-3	TRBV4-1	TRBD2	TGCGCCAGCAGCCAAGATCCCCCTAGCGGGTTAACAGATACGCAGTATTTT	CASSQDPPSGLTDTQYF
.	TRBJ2-3	TRBV14	TRBD2	TGTGCCAGCAGCCAAAAGGTGGCGGGGGGGCGGCGTACGCAGTATTTT	CASSQKVAGGRRTQYF
.	TRBJ1-4	TRBV27	TRBD1	TGTGCCAGCAGTTCTCCGGGACAGGGGGCGATTTTATTCGAAAAACTGTTTTTT	CASSSPGQGAILFEKLFF